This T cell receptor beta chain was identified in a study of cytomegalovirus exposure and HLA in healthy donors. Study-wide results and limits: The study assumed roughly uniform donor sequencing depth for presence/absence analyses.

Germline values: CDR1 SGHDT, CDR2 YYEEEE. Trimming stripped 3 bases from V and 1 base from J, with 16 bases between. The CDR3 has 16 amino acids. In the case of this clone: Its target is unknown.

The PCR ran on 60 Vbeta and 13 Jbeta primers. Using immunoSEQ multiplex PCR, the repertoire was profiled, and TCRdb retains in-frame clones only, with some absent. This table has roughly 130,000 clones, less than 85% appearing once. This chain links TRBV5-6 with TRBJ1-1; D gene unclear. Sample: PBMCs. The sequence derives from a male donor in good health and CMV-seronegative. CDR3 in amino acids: CASSYRTGMRNTEAFF. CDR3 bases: TGTGCCAGCAGCTATAGGACCGGGATGAGGAACACTGAAGCTTTCTTT.